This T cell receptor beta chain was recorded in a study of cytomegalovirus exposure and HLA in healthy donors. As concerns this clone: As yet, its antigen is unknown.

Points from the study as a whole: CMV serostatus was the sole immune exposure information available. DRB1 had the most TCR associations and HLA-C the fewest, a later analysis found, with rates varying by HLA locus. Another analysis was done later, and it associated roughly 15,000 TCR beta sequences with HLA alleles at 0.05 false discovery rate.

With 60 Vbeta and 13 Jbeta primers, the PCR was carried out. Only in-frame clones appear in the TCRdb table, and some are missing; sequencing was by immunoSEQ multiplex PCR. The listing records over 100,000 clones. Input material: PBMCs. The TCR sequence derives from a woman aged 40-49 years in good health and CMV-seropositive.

CDR3 bases: TGCGCCAGCAGCCAAGCTTTGGGGGGTAACTATGGCTACACCTTC. Translating it yields CASSQALGGNYGYTF. The V gene is TRBV4-3, the J gene TRBJ1-2; tentative D call: TRBD1 (5 bases). The CDR3 contains 15 residues. With 1 base removed from V and 1 base from J, the gap between germline ends came to 10 bases. CDR1 is LGHNA and CDR2 is YSLEER in the germline V gene.